This T cell receptor (beta chain) is drawn from a study of blood T cell repertoires in COVID-19. TCRdb's table, derived via immunoSEQ multiplex PCR, lists solely in-frame clones and lacks some. The data contain approximately 200,000 clones, 83% of them singletons. Germline lookup yields CDR1 DFQATT and CDR2 SNEGSKA (reference sequence). The V segment lost 5 bases and the J segment 11 bases; nucleotides outside the gene matches: 7. The CDR3 covers 11 residues. The specimen sequenced was peripheral blood. This sequence was found in a woman aged 45-65 years with acute or convalescent COVID-19. The J gene is TRBJ2-3, the V gene TRBV20-1; 7 bases fit TRBD1. The CDR3 DNA reads TGCAGTGCTGCCCCGGGACAGCAGCAGTATTTT. Translation gives CSAAPGQQQYF.